The following is a TCR beta chain sequence with its context. Its antigen is unidentified. This sample was included in a study of PD-1 blockade in classical Hodgkin lymphoma. This sample's time point: cycle 4 day 1 (C4D1), after 5 to 7 weeks of nivolumab. No patient escaped relapse after autologous stem cell transplantation, and brentuximab vedotin exposure varied. Study outcomes and limitations: Newly diagnosed patients were said to have less baseline TCR diversity than healthy donors did. A significant rise in TCR diversity by C4D1 was seen for CD4+ but not CD8+ cells.

The data were produced by immunoSEQ multiplex PCR, yet TCRdb's version contains in-frame clones alone and is incomplete. The sample consists of approximately 52,000 clones, roughly nine tenths of them appearing once. This CDR3 contains 15 residues. CDR1 is MDHEN and CDR2 is SYDVKM in the germline V gene. Trimming cost V 5 bases and J 0 bases, with 11 bases left between them. The chain is built from TRBV28 and TRBJ2-1; D gene unclear. The source material was peripheral blood mononuclear cells (PBMCs), sampled before the fourth cycle of nivolumab. The source of this sequence is a human donor with classical Hodgkin lymphoma. The CDR3 sequence: CASSAEKSSYNEQFF. The CDR3 DNA reads as TGTGCCAGCAGTGCCGAGAAGAGCTCCTACAATGAGCAGTTCTTC. The full variable domain, rest sourced from reference TRBV28 and TRBJ2-1, is DVKVTQSSRYLVKRTGEKVFLECVQDMDHENMFWYRQDPGLGLRLIYFSYDVKMKEKGDIPEGYSVSREKKERFSLILESASTNQTSMYLCASSAEKSSYNEQFFGPGTRLTVL.